What follows are 15 T cell receptor beta chains derived from one specimen sequenced in a study of shared T cell receptors in the human thymus. The data were produced by immunoSEQ multiplex PCR, yet TCRdb's version contains in-frame clones alone and is incomplete. The data hold approximately 730,000 clones, with 80% to 90% observed a single time. These same records also appear under a second study, on human thymus T cells.

Specimen: thymocytes. All receptors come from a girl under three years old with a congenital heart defect.

The rearrangement uses TRBV6-1 and TRBJ1-2; D possibly corresponds to TRBD1 (6 bases). The CDR3 length is 13 residues. V lost 9 bases to trimming and J lost 0 bases, with 11 bases between them. In germline, CDR1 is MNHNS, CDR2 SASEGT. Written as DNA, the CDR3 is TGTGCCAGTACAGGGCTTTCTAACTATGGCTACACCTTC. Residues: CASTGLSNYGYTF.

The gene calls are TRBV4-1 and TRBJ2-6, with D unresolved. The CDR3 totals 14 residues. Germline CDR1 and CDR2: MGHRA and YSYEKL. Trimming removed 4 bases at V and 4 bases at J, with 8 bases between. CDR3 sequence: CASSPSRGANVLTF. In nucleotides, the CDR3 is TGCGCCAGCAGCCCTAGTAGAGGGGCCAACGTCCTGACTTTC.

The rearrangement joins TRBV28 to TRBJ2-3; 9 bases align to TRBD2. Trimming cost V 7 bases and J 0 bases; bases outside gene matches: 17. The V gene's germline CDR1 is MDHEN and CDR2 SYDVKM. CDR3 length equals 19 residues. This CDR3 is CASTTSSLSGGTSTDTQYF. CDR3 nucleotides: TGTGCCAGCACCACAAGTTCCCTCAGCGGGGGGACTAGCACAGATACGCAGTATTTT.

The chain carries TRBV5-5 and TRBJ1-6; 7 nucleotides align to TRBD1. The junction had 8 bases not matched to a gene; V was cut back by 3 bases and J by 8 bases. This CDR3 has 15 residues. The germline gives CDR1 SGHKS, CDR2 YYEKEE (reference sequence). CDR3 sequence reads: CASSSHGQDDSPLHF. CDR3 nucleotides: TGTGCCAGCAGCTCACATGGACAGGACGATTCACCCCTCCACTTT.

The chain is built from TRBV7-9 and TRBJ2-7; perhaps TRBD2 as D (6 bases). V lost 0 bases, J lost 6 bases, and 15 bases lay in between. CDR1 SEHNR and CDR2 FQNEAQ come from the germline V gene (reference sequence). CDR3 length: 15 amino acids. CDR3 nucleotides: TGTGCCAGCAGCTTAGCGATGGACCAGGGACTCGAGCAGTACTTC. Its translation: CASSLAMDQGLEQYF.

The chain has TRBV7-6 and TRBJ1-1; unclear D gene. The V and J ends lost 1 base and 5 bases respectively, with 17 bases between them. The germline V gene encodes CDR1 SGHVS and CDR2 FNYEAQ. This CDR3 is 16 amino acids long. The chain's CDR3 is CASSLGTLRTGTEAFF. Written as DNA, the CDR3 is TGTGCCAGCAGCTTAGGGACCCTCCGAACGGGAACTGAAGCTTTCTTT.

The chain carries TRBV7-6 and TRBJ1-1, with a possible D match to TRBD1 (5 bases). Germline V CDR1 and CDR2: SGHVS, FNYEAQ. CDR3 length: 13 amino acids. The V and J ends lost 5 bases and 5 bases respectively, with 12 bases between them. The CDR3 sequence: CASSAGLRTEAFF. CDR3 coding DNA: TGTGCCAGCAGCGCAGGGTTAAGAACTGAAGCTTTCTTT. Full variable domain (outside the CDR3, taken from reference TRBV7-6 and TRBJ1-1): GAGVSQSPRYKVTKRGQDVALRCDPISGHVSLYWYRQALGQGPEFLTYFNYEAQQDKSGLPNDRFSAERPEGSISTLTIQRTEQRDSAMYRCASSAGLRTEAFFGQGTRLTVV.

V gene TRBV19 combines with J gene TRBJ2-5; 11 positions agree with TRBD2. Trimming cost V 0 bases and J 3 bases; bases outside gene matches: 12. The CDR3 is made up of 19 amino acids. Looked up from germline, CDR1 is LNHDA and CDR2 is SQIVND (reference sequence). The CDR3 region has the DNA TGTGCCAGTAGTATAGAATCCGGGCTAGCGGGGGGCCCCGAAGAGACCCAGTACTTC. As protein: CASSIESGLAGGPEETQYF.

The chain employs TRBV6-1 and TRBJ2-7; 8 positions agree with TRBD2. CDR1 and CDR2 from the germline V gene are MNHNS and SASEGT. The CDR3 totals 18 residues. Unmatched junction bases numbered 16, after V lost 3 bases and J lost 3 bases. The DNA of the CDR3 is TGTGCCAGCAGTGAGGGTCTAGCGGGTTTCAGCGGGAACTACGAGCAGTACTTC. Its translation is CASSEGLAGFSGNYEQYF.

Points on this clone: At one of its ends the junction is not consistent with the germline gene, which may arise from a read error. Other nucleotide sequences from this sample produce the same CDR3. The genes are TRBV15 and TRBJ1-5; unclear D gene. The CDR3 extends over 17 amino acids. Germline-derived CDR1 and CDR2 are LNHNV and YYDKDF (reference sequence). CDR3 sequence: CATSREFGRKEDQPQHF. The CDR3 DNA reads as TGCGCCACCAGCAGAGAGTTTGGCAGGAAGGAGGATCAGCCCCAGCATTTT.

The rearrangement uses TRBV6-1 and TRBJ1-5; D might be TRBD1 (5 bases). In germline, CDR1 is MNHNS, CDR2 SASEGT. V was trimmed by 4 bases and J by 1 base, leaving 14 bases between them. The length of the CDR3 is 16 residues. CDR3 DNA sequence: TGTGCCAGCAGTGGAAGGGATCAGGGAAGCAATCAGCCCCAGCATTTT. Its translation: CASSGRDQGSNQPQHF.

The rearrangement joins TRBV4-3 to TRBJ1-1; no reliable D call. Trimming took off 4 bases at V and 0 bases at J, with 9 bases between the two ends. The germline CDR1 and CDR2 sequences are LGHNA and YSLEER. The CDR3 spans 14 residues. CDR3 sequence (DNA): TGCGCCAGCAGCCGGAACACAGTGAACACTGAAGCTTTCTTT. It translates to CASSRNTVNTEAFF.

The chain recombines TRBV6-1 with TRBJ2-3; 8 bases map to TRBD2. V dropped 1 base and J dropped 3; count of bases not matched to a gene: 6. CDR3 length: 16 residues. Germline lookup yields CDR1 MNHNS and CDR2 SASEGT. CDR3 coding DNA: TGTGCCAGCAGTGAAGGGACTAGCTTGGGGACAGATACGCAGTATTTT. It yields the protein CASSEGTSLGTDTQYF.

Only a few counts were recorded for this clone. The rearrangement uses TRBV7-9 and TRBJ1-3; 8 bases match TRBD1. Germline V gives CDR1 SEHNR, CDR2 FQNEAQ (reference sequence). The CDR3 is made up of 14 amino acids. J lost 2 bases, V lost 8 bases, and 5 bases had no gene match. In nucleotides, the CDR3 is TGTGCCAGCTCGCAGGGGGCGACTGGAAACACCATATATTTT. It translates to CASSQGATGNTIYF.

This clone has only a few counts. This chain links TRBV4-2 with TRBJ1-3; D is possibly TRBD1 (5 bases). The length of the CDR3 is 11 residues. Per germline, CDR1 LGHNA and CDR2 YNFKEQ. Trimming removed 4 bases at V and 8 bases at J, with 6 bases between. The CDR3 coding sequence is TGTGCCAGCAGCCGGGGGGACACCATATATTTT. Translating gives CASSRGDTIYF.